This T cell receptor (beta chain) was captured in a study of T cells expressing NK-cell markers. Study-level information: Sorted CD3+CD56+NKG2C+, CD3+CD56+NKG2C- and CD3+CD56-NKG2C+ T cells provided the TCR beta repertoires.

Following a re-call of the 5' RACE reads, TCRdb has one entry per CDR3 protein and lacks DNA. The sample totals over a thousand distinct CDR3 sequences; its top ten clones hold 50% to 60%. Regarding the study as a whole: In several donors, these clonotypes also led the CD3+CD56-NKG2C+ fraction.

Comment on this clonotype: Its antigen is unknown.

Sequences were obtained from blood T cells: a sorted CD56 or NKG2C T cell subset, CD4+ or CD8+ T cells, or bulk PBMC T cells (not recorded which). The sequence was obtained from a woman younger than 30 in good health.

The chain's CDR3 is CASSPGEVMNTGELFF. The chain joins TRBV13 to TRBJ2-2; the TRBD1 assignment by TCRdb is unverifiable without DNA. Germline CDR1 PRHDT, CDR2 FYEKMQ (reference sequence). CDR3 length equals 16 residues.